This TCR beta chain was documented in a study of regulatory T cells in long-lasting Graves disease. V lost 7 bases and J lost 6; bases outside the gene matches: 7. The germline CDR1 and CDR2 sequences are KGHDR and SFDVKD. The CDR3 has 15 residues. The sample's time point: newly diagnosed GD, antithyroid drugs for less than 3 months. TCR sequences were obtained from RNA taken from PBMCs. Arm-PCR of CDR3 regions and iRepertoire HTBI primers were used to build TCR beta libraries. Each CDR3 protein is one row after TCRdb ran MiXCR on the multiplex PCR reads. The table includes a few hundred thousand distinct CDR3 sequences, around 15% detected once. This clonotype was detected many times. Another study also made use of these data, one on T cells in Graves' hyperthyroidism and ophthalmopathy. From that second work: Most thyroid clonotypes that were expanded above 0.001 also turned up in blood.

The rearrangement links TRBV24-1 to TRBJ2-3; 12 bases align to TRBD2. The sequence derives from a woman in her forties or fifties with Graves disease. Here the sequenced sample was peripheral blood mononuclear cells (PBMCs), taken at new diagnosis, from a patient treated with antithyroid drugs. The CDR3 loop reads CATRSTSGSPDTQYF. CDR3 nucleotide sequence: TGTGCCACCAGATCGACTAGCGGGAGCCCGGATACGCAGTATTTT.